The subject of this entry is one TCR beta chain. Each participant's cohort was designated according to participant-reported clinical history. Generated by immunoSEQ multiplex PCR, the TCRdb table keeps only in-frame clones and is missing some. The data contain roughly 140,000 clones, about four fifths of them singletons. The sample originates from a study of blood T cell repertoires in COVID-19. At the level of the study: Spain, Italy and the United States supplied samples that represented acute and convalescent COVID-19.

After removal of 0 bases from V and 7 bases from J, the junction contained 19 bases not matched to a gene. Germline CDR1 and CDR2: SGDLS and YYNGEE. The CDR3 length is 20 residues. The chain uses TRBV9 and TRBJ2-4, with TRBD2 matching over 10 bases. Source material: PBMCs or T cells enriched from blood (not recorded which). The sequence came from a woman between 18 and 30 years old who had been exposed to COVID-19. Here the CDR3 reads CASSVGSSGSRNVQGNIQYF. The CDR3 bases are TGTGCCAGCAGCGTAGGGTCTAGCGGGAGTAGAAATGTGCAGGGGAACATTCAGTACTTC.